The rows below give T cell receptor beta chains drawn from one sample of a study of blood T cell repertoires in COVID-19. This table comes from immunoSEQ multiplex PCR, and its TCRdb copy is limited to in-frame clones, with some not included. The sample contains approximately 150,000 clones, approximately 88% of which appear only once. What was sequenced was peripheral blood. Receptor source: a man aged 55 to 70 with active or convalescent COVID-19. Each CDR3 is given with its conserved first and last residue. D genes are given only for firm matches. Expanded clones get a size class; other rows say once, few or many, or leave the size out.

abundance,v_gene,d_gene,j_gene,len,CDR3aa,CDR3nt
-,TRBV27,-,TRBJ2-7,13,CASSLRLSHEQYF,TGTGCCAGCAGTTTACGACTTTCCCACGAGCAGTACTTC
-,TRBV4-2,TRBD2,TRBJ2-1,20,CASSPMGTSGTSVSYNEQFF,TGTGCCAGCAGCCCTATGGGGACTAGCGGAACCTCGGTCTCCTACAATGAGCAGTTCTTC
-,TRBV12-5,-,TRBJ2-2,13,CASGLGGGKRLFF,TGTGCTAGTGGTTTGGGAGGGGGTAAAAGGCTGTTTTTT
once,TRBV19,TRBD2,TRBJ2-1,17,CASSPPPTSGRTTEQFF,TGTGCCAGTAGTCCTCCCCCTACTAGCGGCAGGACGACTGAGCAGTTCTTC
-,TRBV19,TRBD1,TRBJ1-1,15,CASSLGQALNTEAFF,TGTGCCAGTAGTCTAGGACAGGCTCTGAACACTGAAGCTTTCTTT
once,TRBV7-9,TRBD1,TRBJ2-7,13,CASGTGKGNEQYF,TGTGCCAGCGGGACAGGGAAGGGCAACGAGCAGTACTTC
-,TRBV4-1,TRBD2,TRBJ2-4,15,CASSLSGRPGNIQYF,TGCGCCAGCAGCCTCAGCGGGAGGCCAGGAAACATTCAGTACTTC
-,TRBV11-2,-,TRBJ2-7,14,CASSFSTASHEQYF,TGTGCCAGCAGCTTTTCGACTGCGTCCCACGAGCAGTACTTC
-,TRBV5-1,TRBD1,TRBJ2-2,15,CASSRGTGGTGELFF,TGCGCCAGCAGCCGTGGGACAGGGGGCACCGGGGAGCTGTTTTTT
-,TRBV11-1,-,TRBJ1-1,13,CASSWGQNTEAFF,TGTGCCAGCAGCTGGGGACAGAACACTGAAGCTTTCTTT
-,TRBV4-2,-,TRBJ1-6,16,CASSQADRSWDSPLHF,TGTGCCAGCAGCCAAGCGGACAGATCCTGGGATTCACCCCTCCACTTT
once,TRBV19,TRBD2,TRBJ2-1,14,CASGGLAASNEQFF,TGTGCCAGTGGGGGACTAGCGGCGTCGAATGAGCAGTTCTTC